A single sample is the source of the 6 T cell receptor beta chains below, sequenced in a study of blood T cell repertoires in COVID-19 (dated by TCRdb to about 2020). Receptors were amplified or captured by the immunoSEQ multiplex PCR assay. This is the immuneACCESS table as TCRdb keeps it, with only in-frame sequences that have V and J called. A part of the clones is gone; compared with another copy, unresolved V genes explain less than half, and the rest is unexplained. This sample comprises approximately 230,000 clones, around 88% of them detected only once. The leading ten clones occupy roughly 14% of the sample. Sequenced input: PBMCs or T cells enriched from blood (not recorded which). Every receptor here comes from a woman aged 50 to 60 with acute COVID-19.

V is TRBV7-9 and J is TRBJ2-7, with D possibly TRBD2 on 6 matching bases. The CDR3 is made up of 15 amino acids. In germline, CDR1 is SEHNR, CDR2 FQNEAQ (reference sequence). V lost 5 bases and J lost 1, with 15 bases in between. The chain's CDR3 is CASSPGGLISYEQYF. The CDR3 DNA sequence: TGTGCCAGCAGCCCCGGGGGACTGATTTCCTACGAGCAGTACTTC. Drawing the rest from reference TRBV7-9 and TRBJ2-7, the complete variable domain is DTGVSQNPRHKITKRGQNVTFRCDPISEHNRLYWYRQTLGQGPEFLTYFQNEAQLEKSRLLSDRFSAERPKGSFSTLEIQRTEQGDSAMYLCASSPGGLISYEQYFGPGTRLTVT.

J is TRBJ2-3 and V is TRBV2; a weak D match, TRBD1 (6 bases). Trimming pared 8 bases from V and 6 bases from J, leaving 21 bases between. This CDR3 has 15 amino acids. Germline assignment: CDR1 SNHLY and CDR2 FYNNEI. The DNA of the CDR3 is TGTGCCAGCTTGGCACAGGGAAATTCAGGGGATACGCAGTATTTT. Protein sequence: CASLAQGNSGDTQYF.

V and J are TRBV3-1 (or the pseudogene TRBV3-2) and TRBJ2-1; 10 bases align to TRBD2. The V gene end was trimmed by 2 bases and the J gene end by 0 bases; junction bases not matched to a gene: 7. This CDR3 comprises 18 residues. Germline V gene lookup returns CDR1 LGHDT and CDR2 YNNKEL (reference sequence). The DNA of the CDR3 is TGTGCCAGCAGCCAACTCTGGACTAGCGGCAGCTCCTACAATGAGCAGTTCTTC. Its protein is CASSQLWTSGSSYNEQFF.

V usage is TRBV4-2 and J usage is TRBJ2-1; the match to TRBD2 covers 7 bases. Germline V gene lookup returns CDR1 LGHNA and CDR2 YNFKEQ. This CDR3 has 16 amino acids. V trimming: 1 base; J trimming: 5 bases; junction bases outside the gene matches: 8. CDR3 sequence: CASSQAVASGNNEQFF. The CDR3 coding sequence is TGTGCCAGCAGCCAAGCGGTGGCTAGCGGAAACAATGAGCAGTTCTTC.

The V gene is TRBV28, the J gene TRBJ2-1, with 15 bases fitting TRBD2. This CDR3 is 18 amino acids long. The germline V gene encodes CDR1 MDHEN and CDR2 SYDVKM. Losses at the gene ends were 6 bases for V and 2 bases for J; bases not matched to a gene: 8. The DNA of the CDR3 is TGTGCCAGCAGCTTGGGACTAGCGGGAGGAAGAACCTACAATGAGCAGTTCTTC. It encodes CASSLGLAGGRTYNEQFF. Together with reference TRBV28 and TRBJ2-1, the CDR3 gives the full variable domain: DVKVTQSSRYLVKRTGEKVFLECVQDMDHENMFWYRQDPGLGLRLIYFSYDVKMKEKGDIPEGYSVSREKKERFSLILESASTNQTSMYLCASSLGLAGGRTYNEQFFGPGTRLTVL.

The chain couples TRBV4-2 to TRBJ2-1, with unresolved D. The V end was cut by 0 bases, the J end by 0 bases, with 9 bases between. The V gene's germline CDR1 is LGHNA and CDR2 YNFKEQ. The CDR3 totals 16 residues. The CDR3 spells CASSQDHSFSYNEQFF. The CDR3 DNA reads TGTGCCAGCAGCCAAGATCATAGCTTCTCCTACAATGAGCAGTTCTTC.